These 21 T cell receptor beta chains came from one sample sequenced in a study of Graves' ophthalmopathy and Graves' hyperthyroidism. Amplifying from RNA transcripts, the study obtained TCR beta CDR3 regions. An initial RT-PCR round employing HTBI primers preceded a second-round multiplex PCR. TCRdb re-called the multiplex PCR reads with MiXCR, one entry per CDR3 protein. The top ten hold 9.8% of the sample, which has approximately 480,000 distinct CDR3 sequences, about an eighth seen once. The source material was blood. The receptors derive from a woman aged 25 to 45 with Graves' ophthalmopathy.

This clonotype occurred many times. This chain joins TRBV20-1 and TRBJ2-7, with D possibly being TRBD1 (6 bases). Trimming took 4 bases from V and 5 from J, leaving 12 bases between them. This CDR3 spans 12 amino acids. CDR1 is DFQATT, CDR2 SNEGSKA, per germline (reference sequence). CDR3 protein: CSATGASDEQYF. CDR3 sequence (DNA): TGCAGTGCTACAGGGGCCAGCGACGAGCAGTACTTC.

In its sample, this clonotype was seen many times. This rearrangement joins TRBV12-5 to TRBJ1-3; perhaps TRBD1 as D (6 bases). Germline CDR1 is LGHNT and CDR2 is FRNRAP. The V end lost 8 bases, the J end lost 0 bases, and 11 bases lay between the germline ends. The CDR3 sequence is 14 residues long. In DNA, the CDR3 is TGTGCTAGTTCACAGGGATTCTCTGGAAACACCATATATTTT. Translating it yields CASSQGFSGNTIYF.

Many counts were recorded for this clonotype. The chain couples TRBV28 to TRBJ1-6; 7 bases line up with TRBD1. J gave up 9 bases and V 5 bases, and 10 bases lay outside the gene matches. Germline CDR1 and CDR2: MDHEN and SYDVKM. The CDR3 consists of 15 residues. CDR3 coding DNA: TGTGCCAGCAGTCCTCGGACAGGTTACTCTTCACCCCTCCACTTT. Protein: CASSPRTGYSSPLHF.

This clonotype appeared many times. V gene TRBV20-1 combines with J gene TRBJ1-5; D is possibly TRBD1 (6 bases). Trimming removed 7 bases from V and 1 base from J, with 8 bases in between. The CDR3 loop spans 12 amino acids. Per the germline V gene, CDR1 is DFQATT and CDR2 is SNEGSKA (reference sequence). The CDR3 loop reads CSGQGSNQPQHF. The CDR3 DNA sequence: TGCAGTGGTCAGGGGAGCAATCAGCCCCAGCATTTT.

At least ten counts were recorded for this clonotype. In DNA form, the CDR3 reads TGTGCCAGCAGTTACTCGATGACAGAATTTAACTATGGCTACACCTTC. Translation gives CASSYSMTEFNYGYTF. The chain carries TRBV6-5 and TRBJ1-2; D is perhaps TRBD1 (5 bases). V dropped 0 bases and J dropped 1 base, with 12 bases sitting between them. The CDR3 covers 16 residues. Looked up from germline, CDR1 is MNHEY and CDR2 is SVGAGI.

This clonotype was detected only once. In this CDR3 the conserved last residue, phenylalanine or tryptophan, is missing, so a read error is likely. Because the CDR3's place on the DNA is in doubt, the DNA is left out and the CDR3 is given as listed by TCRdb. V usage is TRBV6-5 and J usage is TRBJ1-1. CDR1 MNHEY and CDR2 SVGAGI come from the germline V gene. The CDR3 has 13 residues if both end residues are counted. The CDR3 sequence is CASSYGGNTEACY.

This clonotype has a count of ten or more. The V call is TRBV6-1, the J call TRBJ1-2; D might be TRBD1 (5 bases). Germline V gives CDR1 MNHNS, CDR2 SASEGT. Trimming stripped 8 bases from V and 4 bases from J, with 11 bases between. This CDR3 contains 12 residues. CDR3 in amino acids: CASGGPVYGYTF. Written as DNA, the CDR3 is TGTGCCAGCGGGGGACCGGTCTATGGCTACACCTTC.

The table lists this clonotype with a count of one. A read error is possible here, since a much larger clone lies one base away. The chain links TRBV6-1 to TRBJ2-2; 7 bases align to TRBD1. Germline V gene lookup returns CDR1 MNHNS and CDR2 SASEGT. The CDR3 is 16 amino acids. The CDR3 spells CASTEAVAGGTGELFF. The CDR3 DNA reads TGTGCCAGCACTGAAGCGGTCGCAGGGGGTACCGGGGAGCTGTTTTTT.

Points on this clonotype: This CDR3 fails to terminate in the conserved phenylalanine or tryptophan, so it likely reflects a read error. The chain employs TRBV28 and TRBJ2-7; D is uncertain. Germline CDR1 MDHEN, CDR2 SYDVKM. V dropped 5 bases and J dropped 3 bases, with 11 bases sitting between them. The CDR3 runs 13 residues. The CDR3 region is CASSPRVLYEQYL. Written as DNA, the CDR3 is TGTGCCAGCAGTCCCCGCGTCCTCTACGAGCAGTACTTG.

This clonotype came up many times. V usage is TRBV7-9 and J usage is TRBJ2-4; a possible D gene is TRBD1 (6 bases). The V gene's germline CDR1 is SEHNR and CDR2 FQNEAQ (reference sequence). The CDR3 runs to 17 residues. The V and J ends lost 3 bases and 0 bases respectively, with 15 bases between them. For the CDR3, the DNA is TGTGCCAGCAGCTTGGGGGTCGGGACATTAGCCAAAAACATTCAGTACTTC. Its protein is CASSLGVGTLAKNIQYF.

This chain links TRBV20-1 with TRBJ2-7; 13 nucleotides match TRBD2. The V and J ends lost 7 bases and 6 bases, in that order; junction bases with no gene match: 0. The CDR3 consists of 11 residues. Germline values: CDR1 DFQATT, CDR2 SNEGSKA (reference sequence). The CDR3 DNA sequence: TGCAGTGGACTAGCGGGAGGCGAGCAGTACTTC. As protein: CSGLAGGEQYF.

This chain links TRBV29-1 with TRBJ1-2; a possible D gene is TRBD1 (5 bases). V lost 5 bases and J 6 bases, leaving 31 bases between the germline ends. This CDR3 region has 18 residues. CDR1 and CDR2 (germline): SQVTM, ANQGSEA. The CDR3 region is CSVLSRIGAATRPDGYTF. The CDR3 DNA follows: TGCAGCGTTTTGAGTAGGATTGGGGCAGCTACCCGGCCGGATGGCTACACCTTC.

This clonotype was recorded at least ten times. The gene calls are TRBV6-5 and TRBJ1-3; no clear D. Trimming removed 2 bases from V and 0 bases from J, with 5 bases in between. CDR3 length equals 14 residues. Germline V CDR1 and CDR2: MNHEY, SVGAGI. The CDR3 DNA is TGTGCCAGCAGTTACAGGTACTCTGGAAACACCATATATTTT. Protein: CASSYRYSGNTIYF.

Notes on this clonotype: A much larger clone lies a single base off, so this may be a read error. The chain employs TRBV19 and TRBJ1-5, with D uncertain. The CDR3 extends over 13 amino acids. CDR1 and CDR2 (germline): LNHDA, SQIVND (reference sequence). CDR3 coding DNA: TGTGCCTGTAGTTACGCTCCTGGCAAGCCCCAGCATTTT. The encoded protein is CACSYAPGKPQHF.

This clonotype has a count of ten or more. The rearrangement uses TRBV12-3 or TRBV12-4 and TRBJ1-2; 7 bases agree with TRBD1. The CDR3 spans 14 residues. The V segment lost 5 bases and the J segment 3 bases; nucleotides outside the gene matches: 6. The CDR3 DNA follows: TGTGCCAGCAGTATCTACAGGGGAGACTATGGCTACACCTTC. Translating gives CASSIYRGDYGYTF.

In its sample, this clonotype was seen many times. The chain is built from TRBV12-3 or TRBV12-4 and TRBJ2-7; D is unclear. This CDR3 has 12 amino acids. Trimming stripped 1 base from V and 1 base from J, with 2 bases between. This CDR3 reads CASSLGSYEQYF. The CDR3 coding sequence is TGTGCCAGCAGTTTAGGGTCCTACGAGCAGTACTTC.

This clonotype was recorded a few times. The chain carries TRBV5-1 and TRBJ2-7, with D possibly being TRBD2 (6 bases). The V end lost 4 bases, the J end lost 2 bases, and 19 bases lay between the germline ends. The CDR3 totals 16 residues. Germline CDR1 SGHRS, CDR2 YFSETQ. CDR3: CASSPDPSVVAYEQYF. CDR3 in DNA: TGCGCCAGCAGCCCGGATCCTAGCGTGGTAGCCTACGAGCAGTACTTC.

This clonotype was recorded at least ten times. The V gene is TRBV6-1, the J gene TRBJ1-1; maybe TRBD1 (6 bases). Trimming removed 6 bases from V and 6 bases from J, with 17 bases in between. Germline CDR1 is MNHNS and CDR2 is SASEGT. The CDR3 length is 14 residues. CDR3 coding DNA: TGTGCCAGCAGGTCGAGAACAGGGTCGGCTGAAGCTTTCTTT. It translates to CASRSRTGSAEAFF.

The chain recombines TRBV6-2 or TRBV6-3 with TRBJ1-5; D remains ambiguous. The CDR3 totals 16 residues. With 7 bases removed from V and 0 bases from J, the gap between germline ends came to 16 bases. Germline V gene lookup returns CDR1 MNHEY and CDR2 SVGEGT. The CDR3 nucleotides read TGTGCCAGCAAACCTCGAGGGAGCCCTAGCAATCAGCCCCAGCATTTT. Translation gives CASKPRGSPSNQPQHF.

The table lists this clonotype with many counts. CDR3 sequence reads: CASSKDRGHEQYF. The CDR3 DNA reads TGTGCCAGCAGCAAGGACAGGGGCCACGAGCAGTACTTC. The chain links TRBV28 to TRBJ2-7; 9 bases agree with TRBD1. After removal of 6 bases from V and 5 bases from J, the junction contained 5 bases not matched to a gene. The CDR3 sequence is 13 residues long. The germline CDR1 and CDR2 sequences are MDHEN and SYDVKM.

In its sample, this clonotype was seen many times. The CDR3 is CASSIRDSLYEQYF. CDR3 nucleotide sequence: TGTGCCAGTAGTATCCGGGACTCATTATACGAGCAGTACTTC. The chain has TRBV19 and TRBJ2-7, with TRBD2 as a possible D gene (6 bases). The V end was cut by 3 bases, the J end by 4 bases, with 13 bases between. The CDR3 contains 14 residues. From germline, CDR1 is LNHDA and CDR2 SQIVND (reference sequence).